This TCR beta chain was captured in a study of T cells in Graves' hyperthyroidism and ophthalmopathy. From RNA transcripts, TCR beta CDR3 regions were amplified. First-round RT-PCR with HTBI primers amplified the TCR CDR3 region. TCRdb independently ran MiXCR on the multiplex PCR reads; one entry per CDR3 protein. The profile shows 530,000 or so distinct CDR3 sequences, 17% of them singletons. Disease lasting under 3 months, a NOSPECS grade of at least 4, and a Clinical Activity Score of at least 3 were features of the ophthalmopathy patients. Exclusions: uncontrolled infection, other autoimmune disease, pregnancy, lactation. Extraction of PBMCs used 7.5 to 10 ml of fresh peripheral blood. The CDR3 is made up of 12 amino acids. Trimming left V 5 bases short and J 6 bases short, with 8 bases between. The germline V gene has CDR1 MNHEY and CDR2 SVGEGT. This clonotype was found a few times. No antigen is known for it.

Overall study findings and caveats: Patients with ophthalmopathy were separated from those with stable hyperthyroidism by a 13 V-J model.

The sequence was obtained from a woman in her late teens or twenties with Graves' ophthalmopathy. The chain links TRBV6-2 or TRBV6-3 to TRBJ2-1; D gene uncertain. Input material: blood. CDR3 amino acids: CASSRPPNEQFF. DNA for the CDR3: TGTGCCAGCAGTCGACCACCCAATGAGCAGTTCTTC.